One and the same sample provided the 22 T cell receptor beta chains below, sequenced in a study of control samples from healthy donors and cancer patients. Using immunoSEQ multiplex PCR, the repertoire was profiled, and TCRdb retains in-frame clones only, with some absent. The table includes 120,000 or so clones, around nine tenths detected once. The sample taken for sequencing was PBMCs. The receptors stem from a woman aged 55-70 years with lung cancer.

CDR3 nucleotide sequence: TGTGCCAGCAGCCCAAGTGGGAGCACAGATACGCAGTATTTT. It yields the protein CASSPSGSTDTQYF. The chain is built from TRBV3-1 (or the pseudogene TRBV3-2) and TRBJ2-3; the D is unclear. CDR3 size: 14 residues. The V gene's germline CDR1 is LGHDT and CDR2 YNNKEL (reference sequence). V was clipped by 4 bases and J by 0 bases, with 8 bases between them.

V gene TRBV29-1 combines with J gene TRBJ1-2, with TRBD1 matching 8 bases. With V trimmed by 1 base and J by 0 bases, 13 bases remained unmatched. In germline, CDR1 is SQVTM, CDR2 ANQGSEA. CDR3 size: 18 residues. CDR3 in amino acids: CSVEGDVGQGYSNYGYTF. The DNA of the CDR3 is TGCAGCGTTGAAGGGGATGTAGGACAGGGTTATTCTAACTATGGCTACACCTTC.

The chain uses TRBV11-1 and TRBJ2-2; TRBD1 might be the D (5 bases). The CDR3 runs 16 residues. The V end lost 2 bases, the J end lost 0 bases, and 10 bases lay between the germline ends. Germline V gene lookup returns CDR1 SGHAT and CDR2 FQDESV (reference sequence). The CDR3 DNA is TGTGCCAGCAGCTTACAGGGCGGATCGAACACCGGGGAGCTGTTTTTT. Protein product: CASSLQGGSNTGELFF. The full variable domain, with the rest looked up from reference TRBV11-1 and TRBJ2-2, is EAEVAQSPRYKITEKSQAVAFWCDPISGHATLYWYRQILGQGPELLVQFQDESVVDDSQLPKDRFSAERLKGVDSTLKIQPAELGDSAMYLCASSLQGGSNTGELFFGEGSRLTVL.

CDR3 DNA: TGTGCCAGCAGTAGAACGGTGGACTATGGCTACACCTTC. As protein: CASSRTVDYGYTF. The chain uses TRBV12-3 or TRBV12-4 and TRBJ1-2; D is undetermined. The germline V and J ends were trimmed by 5 bases and 3 bases, with 10 bases remaining between them. The CDR3 length is 13 residues.

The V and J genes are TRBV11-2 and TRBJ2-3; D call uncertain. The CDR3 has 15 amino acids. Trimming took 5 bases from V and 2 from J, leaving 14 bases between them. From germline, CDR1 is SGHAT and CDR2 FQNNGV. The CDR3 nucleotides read TGTGCCAGCAGCGAGAGCGAATACTACACAGATACGCAGTATTTT. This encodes CASSESEYYTDTQYF.

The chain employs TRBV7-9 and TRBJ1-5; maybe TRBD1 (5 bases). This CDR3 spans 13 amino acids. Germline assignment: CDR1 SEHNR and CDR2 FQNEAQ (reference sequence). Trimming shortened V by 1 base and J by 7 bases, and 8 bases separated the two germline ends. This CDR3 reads CASSLEGIQPQHF. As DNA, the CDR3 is TGTGCCAGCAGCTTAGAGGGGATCCAGCCCCAGCATTTT.

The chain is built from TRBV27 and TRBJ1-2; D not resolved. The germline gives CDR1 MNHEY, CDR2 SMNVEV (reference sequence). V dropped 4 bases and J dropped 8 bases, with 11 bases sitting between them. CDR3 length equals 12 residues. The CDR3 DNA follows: TGTGCCAGCAGTTCGAGAGTAGGCGGCTACACCTTC. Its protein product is CASSSRVGGYTF.

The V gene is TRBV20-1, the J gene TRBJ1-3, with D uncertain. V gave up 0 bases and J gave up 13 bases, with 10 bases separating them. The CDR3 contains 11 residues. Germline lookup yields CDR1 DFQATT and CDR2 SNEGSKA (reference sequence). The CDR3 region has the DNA TGCAGTGCTAGAGATCTGGCAGAGATATATTTT. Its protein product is CSARDLAEIYF.

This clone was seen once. CDR3 region: CASSGAGTGAYEQYF. CDR3 in DNA: TGTGCCAGCAGTGGAGCCGGGACGGGGGCCTACGAGCAGTACTTC. The chain couples TRBV6-1 to TRBJ2-7; possibly TRBD2 for D (6 bases). The V end was cut by 4 bases, the J end by 2 bases, with 15 bases between. Germline CDR1 and CDR2: MNHNS and SASEGT. CDR3 size: 15 residues.

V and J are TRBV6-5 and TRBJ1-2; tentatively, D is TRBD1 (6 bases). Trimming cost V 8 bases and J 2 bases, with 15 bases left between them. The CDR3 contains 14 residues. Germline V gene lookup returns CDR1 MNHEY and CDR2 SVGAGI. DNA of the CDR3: TGTGCCAGCGGCACCCTACAGGGCAACTATGGCTACACCTTC. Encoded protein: CASGTLQGNYGYTF.

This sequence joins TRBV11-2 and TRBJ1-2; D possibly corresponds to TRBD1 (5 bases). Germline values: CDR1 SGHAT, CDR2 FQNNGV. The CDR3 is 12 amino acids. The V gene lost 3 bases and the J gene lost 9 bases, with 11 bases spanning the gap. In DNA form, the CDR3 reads TGTGCCAGCAGCTTGGAGACAGTAAGCTACACCTTC. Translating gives CASSLETVSYTF.

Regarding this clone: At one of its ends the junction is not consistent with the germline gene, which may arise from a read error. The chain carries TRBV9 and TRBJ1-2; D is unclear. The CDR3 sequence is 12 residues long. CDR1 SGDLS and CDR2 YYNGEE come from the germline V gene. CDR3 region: CASSVGNYDYTF. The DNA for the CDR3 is TGTGCCAGCAGCGTAGGAAACTATGACTACACCTTC. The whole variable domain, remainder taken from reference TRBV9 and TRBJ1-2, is DSGVTQTPKHLITATGQRVTLRCSPRSGDLSVYWYQQSLDQGLQFLIQYYNGEERAKGNILERFSAQQFPDLHSELNLSSLELGDSALYFCASSVGNYDYTFGSGTRLTVV.

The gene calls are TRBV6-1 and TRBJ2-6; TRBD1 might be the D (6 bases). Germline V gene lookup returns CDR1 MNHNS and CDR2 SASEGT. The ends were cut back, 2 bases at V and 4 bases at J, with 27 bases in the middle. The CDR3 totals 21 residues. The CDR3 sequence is CASSEYGPGAHGPPGANVLTF. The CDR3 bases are TGTGCCAGCAGTGAATACGGTCCAGGGGCGCACGGTCCCCCCGGGGCCAACGTCCTGACTTTC.

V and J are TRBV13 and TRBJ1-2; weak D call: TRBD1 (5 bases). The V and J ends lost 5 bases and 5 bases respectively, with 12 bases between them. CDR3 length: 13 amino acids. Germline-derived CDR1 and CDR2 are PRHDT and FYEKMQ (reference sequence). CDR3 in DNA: TGTGCCAGCAGCCGGGACCGGAAATATGGCTACACCTTC. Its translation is CASSRDRKYGYTF. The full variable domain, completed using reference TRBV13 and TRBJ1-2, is AAGVIQSPRHLIKEKRETATLKCYPIPRHDTVYWYQQGPGQDPQFLISFYEKMQSDKGSIPDRFSAQQFSDYHSELNMSSLELGDSALYFCASSRDRKYGYTFGSGTRLTVV.

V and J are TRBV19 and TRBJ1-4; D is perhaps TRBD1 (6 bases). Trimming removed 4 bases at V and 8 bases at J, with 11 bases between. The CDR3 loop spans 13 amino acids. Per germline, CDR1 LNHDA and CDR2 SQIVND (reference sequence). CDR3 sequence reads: CASSTGEAEKLFF. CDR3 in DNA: TGTGCCAGTAGTACAGGGGAAGCGGAAAAACTGTTTTTT.

The CDR3 spells CASRQGLEAFF. CDR3 in DNA: TGTGCCAGCCGTCAGGGCCTAGAAGCTTTCTTT. The chain couples TRBV6-5 to TRBJ1-1; D possibly corresponds to TRBD1 (5 bases). This CDR3 is 11 amino acids long. V shed 8 bases and J shed 8 bases, with 12 bases lying between them. CDR1 and CDR2 (germline): MNHEY, SVGAGI.

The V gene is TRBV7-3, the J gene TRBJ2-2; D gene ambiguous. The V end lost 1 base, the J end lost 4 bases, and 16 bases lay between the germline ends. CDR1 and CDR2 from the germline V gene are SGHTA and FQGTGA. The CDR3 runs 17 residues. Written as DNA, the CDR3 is TGTGCCAGCAGCTTAATGCCCCTCGGGCGCGGCACCGGGGAGCTGTTTTTT. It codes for CASSLMPLGRGTGELFF.

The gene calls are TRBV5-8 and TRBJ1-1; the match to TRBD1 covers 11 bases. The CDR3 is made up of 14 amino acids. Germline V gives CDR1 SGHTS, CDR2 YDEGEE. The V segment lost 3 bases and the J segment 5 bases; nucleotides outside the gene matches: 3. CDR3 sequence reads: CASSWGTGGTEAFF. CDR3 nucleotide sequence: TGTGCCAGCAGCTGGGGGACAGGGGGGACTGAAGCTTTCTTT. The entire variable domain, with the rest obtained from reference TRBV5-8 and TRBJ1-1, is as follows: EAGVTQSPTHLIKTRGQQATLRCSPISGHTSVYWYQQALGLGLQFLLWYDEGEERNRGNFPPRFSGRQFPNYSSELNVNALELEDSALYLCASSWGTGGTEAFFGQGTRLTVV.

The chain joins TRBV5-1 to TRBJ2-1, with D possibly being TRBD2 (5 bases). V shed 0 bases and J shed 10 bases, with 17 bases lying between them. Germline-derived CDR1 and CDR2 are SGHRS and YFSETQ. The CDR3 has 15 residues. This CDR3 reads CASSLGGGWAEEQFF. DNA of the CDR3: TGCGCCAGCAGCTTGGGTGGCGGGTGGGCTGAGGAGCAGTTCTTC.

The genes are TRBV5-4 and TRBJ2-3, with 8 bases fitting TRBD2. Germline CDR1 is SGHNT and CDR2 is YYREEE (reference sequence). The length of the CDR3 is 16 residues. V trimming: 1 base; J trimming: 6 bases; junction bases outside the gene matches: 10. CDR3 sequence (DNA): TGTGCCAGCAGCTTGTCCGGGGGGGCACGGTCGGATACGCAGTATTTT. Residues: CASSLSGGARSDTQYF.

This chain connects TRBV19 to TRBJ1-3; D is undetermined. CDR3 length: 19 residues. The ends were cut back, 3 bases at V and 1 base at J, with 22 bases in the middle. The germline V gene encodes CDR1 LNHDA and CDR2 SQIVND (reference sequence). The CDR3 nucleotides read TGTGCCAGTAGTATTTTATTGTTCAGTACAGCTCTATCTGGAAACACCATATATTTT. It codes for CASSILLFSTALSGNTIYF. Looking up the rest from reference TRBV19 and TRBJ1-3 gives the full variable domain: DGGITQSPKYLFRKEGQNVTLSCEQNLNHDAMYWYRQDPGQGLRLIYYSQIVNDFQKGDIAEGYSVSREKKESFPLTVTSAQKNPTAFYLCASSILLFSTALSGNTIYFGEGSWLTVV.

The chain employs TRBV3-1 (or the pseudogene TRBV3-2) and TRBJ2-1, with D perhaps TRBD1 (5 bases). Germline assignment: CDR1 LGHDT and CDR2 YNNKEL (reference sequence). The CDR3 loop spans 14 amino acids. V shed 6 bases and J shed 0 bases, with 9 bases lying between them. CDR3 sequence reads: CASRAGFSYNEQFF. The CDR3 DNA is TGTGCCAGCAGGGCAGGGTTCTCCTACAATGAGCAGTTCTTC.